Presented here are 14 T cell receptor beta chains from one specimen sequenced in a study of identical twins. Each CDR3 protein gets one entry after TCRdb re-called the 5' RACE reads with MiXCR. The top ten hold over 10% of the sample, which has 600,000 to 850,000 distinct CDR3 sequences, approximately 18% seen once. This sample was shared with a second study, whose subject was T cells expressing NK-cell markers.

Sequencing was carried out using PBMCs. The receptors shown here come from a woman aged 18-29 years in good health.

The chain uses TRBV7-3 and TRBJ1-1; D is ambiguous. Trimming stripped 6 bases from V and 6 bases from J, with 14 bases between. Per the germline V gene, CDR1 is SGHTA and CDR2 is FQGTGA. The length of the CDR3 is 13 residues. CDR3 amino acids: CASRSSAGAEAFF. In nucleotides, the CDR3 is TGTGCCAGCAGGTCATCGGCGGGCGCTGAAGCTTTCTTT.

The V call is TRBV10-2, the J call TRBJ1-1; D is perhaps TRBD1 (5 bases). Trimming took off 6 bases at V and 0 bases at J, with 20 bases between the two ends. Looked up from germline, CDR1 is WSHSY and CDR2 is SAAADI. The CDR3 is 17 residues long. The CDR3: CASRPGGTGLMNTEAFF. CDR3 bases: TGCGCCAGCAGACCGGGGGGTACTGGGCTCATGAACACTGAAGCTTTCTTT.

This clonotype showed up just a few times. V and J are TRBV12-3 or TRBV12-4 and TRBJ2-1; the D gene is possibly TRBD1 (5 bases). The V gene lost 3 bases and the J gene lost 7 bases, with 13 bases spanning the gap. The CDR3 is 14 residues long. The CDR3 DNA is TGTGCCAGCAGTTTTGCAGGGCGGTCAAATGAGCAGTTCTTC. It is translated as CASSFAGRSNEQFF.

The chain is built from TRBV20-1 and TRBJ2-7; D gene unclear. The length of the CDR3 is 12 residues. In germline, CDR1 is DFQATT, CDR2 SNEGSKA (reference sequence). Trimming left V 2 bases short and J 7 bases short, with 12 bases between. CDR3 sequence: CSARRPAQEQYF. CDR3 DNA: TGCAGTGCTAGACGTCCGGCACAGGAGCAGTACTTC.

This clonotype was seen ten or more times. The CDR3 reads CSVAPSGEETQYF. CDR3 DNA sequence: TGCAGCGTTGCCCCTAGCGGGGAGGAGACCCAGTACTTC. The rearrangement joins TRBV29-1 to TRBJ2-5; TRBD2 matches 9 bases. This CDR3 is built from 13 residues. In germline, CDR1 is SQVTM, CDR2 ANQGSEA. V was clipped by 4 bases and J by 5 bases; unmatched bases: 5.

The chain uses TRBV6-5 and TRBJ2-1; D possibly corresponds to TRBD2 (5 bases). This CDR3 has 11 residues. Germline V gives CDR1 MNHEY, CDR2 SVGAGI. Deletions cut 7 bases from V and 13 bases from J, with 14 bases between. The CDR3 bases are TGTGCCAGCAACGGGGATGGTGAACAGTTCTTC. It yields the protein CASNGDGEQFF.

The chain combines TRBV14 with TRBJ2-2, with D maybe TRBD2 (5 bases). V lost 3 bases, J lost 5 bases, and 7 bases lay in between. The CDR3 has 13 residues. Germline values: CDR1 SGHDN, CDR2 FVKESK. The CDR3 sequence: CASSHRTTGELFF. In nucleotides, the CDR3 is TGTGCCAGCAGCCACCGGACTACCGGGGAGCTGTTTTTT.

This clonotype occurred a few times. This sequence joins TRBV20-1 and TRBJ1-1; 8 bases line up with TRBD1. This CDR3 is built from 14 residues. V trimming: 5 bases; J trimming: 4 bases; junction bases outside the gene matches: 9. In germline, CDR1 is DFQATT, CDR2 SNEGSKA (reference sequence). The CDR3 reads CSAGDRGPGTEAFF. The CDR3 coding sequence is TGCAGTGCTGGCGACAGGGGCCCGGGCACTGAAGCTTTCTTT.

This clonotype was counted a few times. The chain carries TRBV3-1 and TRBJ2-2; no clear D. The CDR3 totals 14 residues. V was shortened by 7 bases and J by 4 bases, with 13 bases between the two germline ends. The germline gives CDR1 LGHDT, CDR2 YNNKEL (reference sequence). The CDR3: CASNLGRATGELFF. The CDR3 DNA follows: TGTGCCAGCAACCTAGGACGAGCCACCGGGGAGCTGTTTTTT.

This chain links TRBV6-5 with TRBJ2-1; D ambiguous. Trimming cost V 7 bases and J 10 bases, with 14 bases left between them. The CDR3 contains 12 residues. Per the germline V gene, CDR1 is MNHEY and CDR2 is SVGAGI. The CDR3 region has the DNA TGTGCCAGCATTGACCGCTCTGGGGAGCAGTTCTTC. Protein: CASIDRSGEQFF.

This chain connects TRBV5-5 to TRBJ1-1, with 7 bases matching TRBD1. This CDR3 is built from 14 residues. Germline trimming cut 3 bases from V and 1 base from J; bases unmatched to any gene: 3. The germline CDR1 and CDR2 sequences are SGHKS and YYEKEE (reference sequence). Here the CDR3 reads CASSWGDRNTEAFF. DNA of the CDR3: TGTGCCAGCAGCTGGGGGGACAGGAACACTGAAGCTTTCTTT.

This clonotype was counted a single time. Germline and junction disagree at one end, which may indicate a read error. CDR3 nucleotide sequence: TGTACCAGCAGTTTATCCTGGACTAGCGGGGGGGAGAGCACAGATACGCAGTATTTT. Translation gives CTSSLSWTSGGESTDTQYF. J is TRBJ2-3 and V is TRBV12-3 or TRBV12-4; 15 bases align to TRBD2. The CDR3 is 19 residues long.

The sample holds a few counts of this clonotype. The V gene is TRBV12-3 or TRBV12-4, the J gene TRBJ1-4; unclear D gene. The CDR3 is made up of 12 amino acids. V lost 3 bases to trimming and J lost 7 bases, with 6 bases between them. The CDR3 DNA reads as TGTGCCAGCAGTTTCAACGCTGAAAAACTGTTTTTT. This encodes CASSFNAEKLFF.

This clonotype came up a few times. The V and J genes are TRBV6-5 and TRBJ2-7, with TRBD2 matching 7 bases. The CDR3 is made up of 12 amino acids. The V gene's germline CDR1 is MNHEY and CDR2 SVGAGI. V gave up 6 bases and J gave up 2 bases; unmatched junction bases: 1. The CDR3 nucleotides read TGTGCCAGCAGGGGGAGGGCCTACGAGCAGTACTTC. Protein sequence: CASRGRAYEQYF.